The 18 T cell receptor beta chains below come from one sample, sequenced in a study of T cells in women clearing cervical HPV infection (dated by TCRdb to the late 2010s). Receptor libraries were prepared by the immunoSEQ multiplex PCR assay. The table comes from immuneACCESS by way of TCRdb, which keeps in-frame sequences with V and J called. Part of the clones is missing from these tables; in studies checked, under half for an unresolved V gene and the rest for unknown reasons. This sample's table has entries for 25,000 to 35,000 clones. In total, the top ten clones hold around 21% of the sample. Sequencing was done on a sample of blood buffy coat. Receptors were obtained from a woman aged 18 to 69 with a cervical HPV16 infection that either progressed to CIN3+ or cleared (not recorded which).

On this clone itself: The observed sequence ends 3 residues before the CDR3 terminus, with the missing tail filled in from the germline J gene. The genes are TRBV6-1 and TRBJ2-1, with TRBD2 matching 9 bases. Germline values: CDR1 MNHNS, CDR2 SASEGT. With V trimmed by 4 bases and J by 7 bases, 11 bases remained unmatched. This CDR3 spans 16 amino acids. The sequenced CDR3 bases are TGTGCCAGCAGTGTAATCATAGCGGGAGCTAAGAATGAG. Translated, it gives CASSVIIAGAKNE. The whole CDR3 sequence is CASSVIIAGAKNEQFF.

To note about this clone: The CDR3 goes on 3 residues after the read ends, and that part is filled in from the germline J gene. V usage is TRBV19 and J usage is TRBJ1-1; 8 positions match TRBD1. The CDR3 is 15 amino acids. Trimming took 4 bases from V and 0 from J; bases not matched to a gene: 4. CDR1 is LNHDA, CDR2 SQIVND, per germline (reference sequence). CDR3 loop: CASSTDRGLNTEAFF. CDR3 bases read: TGTGCCAGTAGTACCGACAGGGGCTTGAACACTGAA.

About this clone itself: The CDR3 end is not reached by the read, which stops 3 residues before it; the germline J gene fills it in. This sequence joins TRBV5-6 and TRBJ1-2, with D perhaps matching TRBD1 (6 bases). Trimming cost V 1 base and J 5 bases, with 12 bases left between them. The germline V gene has CDR1 SGHDT and CDR2 YYEEEE. The CDR3 totals 14 residues. The CDR3 spells CASSLPRGGYGYTF. The DNA read from the CDR3 is TGTGCCAGCAGCTTGCCAAGGGGGGGGTATGGC. Supplemented by reference TRBV5-6 and TRBJ1-2, the full variable domain reads DAGVTQSPTHLIKTRGQQVTLRCSPKSGHDTVSWYQQALGQGPQFIFQYYEEEERQRGNFPDRFSGHQFPNYSSELNVNALLLGDSALYLCASSLPRGGYGYTFGSGTRLTVV.

The CDR3: CASSLQGGRTDTQYF. CDR3 DNA (partial): TGTGCCAGCAGCTTACAGGGTGGGCGCACAGATACG. The chain recombines TRBV7-3 with TRBJ2-3; tentative D call: TRBD1 (5 bases). The read ends 3 residues before the CDR3 terminus; that terminus is restored from the germline J gene. This CDR3 has 15 amino acids. V was clipped by 2 bases and J by 1 base, with 10 bases between them. Germline CDR1 reads SGHTA; CDR2 reads FQGTGA.

Turning to this clone: From the germline J gene comes the end of the CDR3, since the read stops 3 residues before it. The chain recombines TRBV2 with TRBJ1-2, with D possibly being TRBD1 (5 bases). V was trimmed by 5 bases and J by 3 bases, leaving 19 bases between them. The germline V gene has CDR1 SNHLY and CDR2 FYNNEI. The CDR3 has 16 amino acids. The sequenced part of the CDR3 DNA is TGTGCCAGCAGTAATAGGACATTTATGAAGGACTATGGC. It codes for CASSNRTFMKDYG. In full, the CDR3 reads CASSNRTFMKDYGYTF.

On this clone: The read terminates 3 residues ahead of where the CDR3 ends, so the germline J gene completes it. The genes are TRBV10-3 and TRBJ1-6; TRBD1 aligns across 8 bases. CDR3 length: 14 amino acids. Germline V gene data show CDR1 as ENHRY and CDR2 as SYGVKD. The V gene end was trimmed by 4 bases and the J gene end by 7 bases; junction bases not matched to a gene: 3. The chain's CDR3 is CAISVRGQNSPLHF. CDR3 DNA, as far as it was read: TGTGCCATCAGTGTCAGGGGGCAAAATTCACCC.

About this clone itself: The CDR3 goes on 3 residues after the read ends, and that part is filled in from the germline J gene. V is TRBV5-1 and J is TRBJ2-3; 7 bases map to TRBD1. V gave up 2 bases and J gave up 2 bases; unmatched junction bases: 5. CDR1 and CDR2 from the germline V gene are SGHRS and YFSETQ. The CDR3 is 15 residues long. The CDR3 region is CASSLGDRDTDTQYF. The sequenced part of the CDR3 DNA is TGCGCCAGCAGCTTAGGAGACAGGGACACAGATACG. The full variable domain, completed using reference TRBV5-1 and TRBJ2-3, is KAGVTQTPRYLIKTRGQQVTLSCSPISGHRSVSWYQQTPGQGLQFLFEYFSETQRNKGNFPGRFSGRQFSNSRSEMNVSTLELGDSALYLCASSLGDRDTDTQYFGPGTRLTVL.

In the case of this clone: From the germline J gene comes the end of the CDR3, since the read stops 3 residues before it. This sequence joins TRBV7-3 and TRBJ2-3; 12 positions match TRBD2. The J segment lost 2 bases and the V segment lost 0 bases, leaving 9 bases of the junction unmatched. Germline loops: CDR1 SGHTA, CDR2 FQGTGA. There are 19 residues in the CDR3. The part of the CDR3 DNA that was read is TGTGCCAGCAGCTTAACCCCGCCACTAGCGGGAGGACACACAGATACG. Its translation is CASSLTPPLAGGHTDT. The full CDR3 protein is CASSLTPPLAGGHTDTQYF.

With regard to this clone: Read data end 3 residues before the CDR3 end; the end is taken from the germline J gene. The chain recombines TRBV30 with TRBJ1-2; D is ambiguous. CDR1 and CDR2 from the germline V gene are GTSNPN and SVGIG (reference sequence). CDR3 length equals 12 residues. V lost 4 bases and J 6 bases, leaving 12 bases between the germline ends. Partial CDR3 DNA: TGTGCCTGGAATCTCCCCAGTAATGGC. This translates into CAWNLPSNG. The full CDR3 sequence reads CAWNLPSNGYTF.

A word on this clone: The CDR3 goes on 3 residues after the read ends, and that part is filled in from the germline J gene. The chain joins TRBV30 to TRBJ2-3; 12 nucleotides line up with TRBD2. With V trimmed by 0 bases and J by 4 bases, 8 bases remained unmatched. The CDR3 loop spans 17 amino acids. Germline CDR1 and CDR2: GTSNPN and SVGIG (reference sequence). The covered CDR3 bases are TGTGCCTGGAGTGTACGTAGGACTAGCGGGAACCCAGATACG. It is translated as CAWSVRRTSGNPDT. The full CDR3 protein is CAWSVRRTSGNPDTQYF.

On this clone: The CDR3 end falls 3 residues outside the read, so it is completed with the germline J gene. This chain connects TRBV18 to TRBJ2-7; a possible D gene is TRBD2 (6 bases). The CDR3 contains 14 residues. Germline V gives CDR1 KGHSH, CDR2 LQKENI. The V end was cut by 3 bases, the J end by 5 bases, with 14 bases between. CDR3 DNA (partial): TGTGCCAGCTCACCCATGGGGGGTAGCGACGAG. It yields the protein CASSPMGGSDE. The entire CDR3 protein is CASSPMGGSDEQYF.

Notes on this clone: The read terminates 3 residues before the CDR3 end, so the remaining end is supplied by the germline J gene. This rearrangement joins TRBV19 to TRBJ2-1; maybe TRBD1 (6 bases). The CDR3 consists of 13 residues. V was clipped by 3 bases and J by 5 bases, with 8 bases between them. Germline V lookup: CDR1 LNHDA, CDR2 SQIVND (reference sequence). CDR3 DNA (partial): TGTGCCAGTAGTATTAGGACAGACAATGAG. Encoded protein: CASSIRTDNE. The complete CDR3 reads CASSIRTDNEQFF.

As for this clone: The read comes to an end 3 residues before the CDR3 does, leaving the germline J gene to fill in the end. The V call is TRBV20-1, the J call TRBJ2-1; TRBD2 might be the D (5 bases). The CDR3 runs to 15 residues. V gave up 0 bases and J gave up 6 bases, with 15 bases separating them. Per germline, CDR1 DFQATT and CDR2 SNEGSKA (reference sequence). CDR3 protein: CSARDWKRSLNEQFF. The CDR3 bases that were read are TGCAGTGCTAGAGATTGGAAGCGGTCCCTCAATGAG.

Comments on this clone: The read stops 3 residues short of the end of the CDR3; the missing end is completed from the germline J gene. The chain links TRBV12-3 or TRBV12-4 to TRBJ2-7; TRBD2 aligns across 7 bases. The CDR3 consists of 15 residues. V shed 3 bases, J shed 0 bases, and the junction held 5 bases outside the gene matches. The sequenced part of the CDR3 DNA is TGTGCCAGCAGTTTTCTAGCGGAGGGCTCCTACGAG. This codes for CASSFLAEGSYE. In full, the CDR3 reads CASSFLAEGSYEQYF.

On this clone itself: The read ends 3 residues early relative to the CDR3; the germline J gene fills the gap. The chain is built from TRBV5-6 and TRBJ2-5; 10 bases are shared with TRBD2. Per germline, CDR1 SGHDT and CDR2 YYEEEE. J gave up 1 base and V 4 bases, and 4 bases lay outside the gene matches. The CDR3 extends over 15 amino acids. The CDR3 bases that were read are TGTGCCAGCAGCCTGGGACTAGCGAGCCAAGAGACC. Translated: CASSLGLASQET. The whole CDR3 protein reads CASSLGLASQETQYF.

Points on this clone: A junction boundary mismatches the germline segment, possibly from a read error. Read sequence stops 3 residues before the CDR3 end, and the germline J gene provides the missing end. The sample contains more than one DNA sequence encoding this CDR3. V usage is TRBV2 and J usage is TRBJ1-3; TRBD1 matches 7 bases. Germline lookup yields CDR1 SNHLY and CDR2 FYNNEI. The CDR3 sequence is 14 residues long. The sequenced CDR3 bases are TGTGCCAGCATGATAGACAGGGCTGGAAACACT. This sequence encodes CASMIDRAGNT. The entire CDR3 reads CASMIDRAGNTIYF.

Notes on this clone: From the germline J gene comes the end of the CDR3, since the read stops 3 residues before it. The gene calls are TRBV7-3 and TRBJ2-7; TRBD2 matches 9 bases. Trimming took 0 bases from V and 4 from J; bases not matched to a gene: 1. CDR1 SGHTA and CDR2 FQGTGA come from the germline V gene. This CDR3 spans 14 amino acids. This CDR3 is CASSLTSGSYEQYF. Incomplete CDR3 DNA: TGTGCCAGCAGCTTAACTAGCGGGAGTTACGAG.

As to this clone: Read data end 3 residues before the CDR3 end; the end is taken from the germline J gene. This chain connects TRBV5-1 to TRBJ1-1; no clear D gene. Between the trimmed V and J ends, which lost 5 bases and 2 bases, there was a span of 10 bases. The CDR3 is made up of 13 amino acids. CDR1 SGHRS and CDR2 YFSETQ come from the germline V gene. The chain's CDR3 is CASRVGVNTEAFF. The part of the CDR3 DNA that was read is TGCGCCAGCAGGGTCGGGGTAAACACTGAA.